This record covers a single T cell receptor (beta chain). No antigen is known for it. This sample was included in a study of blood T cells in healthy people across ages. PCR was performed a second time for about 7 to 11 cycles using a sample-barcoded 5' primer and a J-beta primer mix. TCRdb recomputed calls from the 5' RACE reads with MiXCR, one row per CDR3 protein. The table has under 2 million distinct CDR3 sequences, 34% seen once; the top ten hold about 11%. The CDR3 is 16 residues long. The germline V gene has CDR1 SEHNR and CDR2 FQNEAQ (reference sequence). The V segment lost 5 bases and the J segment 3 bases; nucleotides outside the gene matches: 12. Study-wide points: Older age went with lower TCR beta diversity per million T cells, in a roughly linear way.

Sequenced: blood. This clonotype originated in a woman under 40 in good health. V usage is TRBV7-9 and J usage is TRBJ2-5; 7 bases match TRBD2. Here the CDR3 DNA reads TGTGCCAGCAGCCCCATAGGGAGGGGAAAAAAAGAGACCCAGTACTTC. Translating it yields CASSPIGRGKKETQYF.